This TCR beta chain comes out of a study of control samples from healthy donors and cancer patients. TCRdb keeps only in-frame clones here, not all; method: immunoSEQ multiplex PCR. This table has fewer than 200,000 clones, around 90% appearing once. This receptor was obtained from a woman under 40 in good health. The specimen sequenced was blood.

As DNA, the CDR3 is TGTGCCAGCAGTGAAGAGGGACAGAGGGGCTACACCTTC. Amino acid sequence: CASSEEGQRGYTF. The chain links TRBV2 to TRBJ1-2, with TRBD1 identical over 7 bases. The ends lost 1 base at V and 8 bases at J; junction bases unmatched: 4. The germline gives CDR1 SNHLY, CDR2 FYNNEI. The CDR3 contains 13 residues.